This TCR beta chain was found in a study of vaccination effects on CD4 cells after COVID-19. The study, taken as a whole, reports: Late post-vaccination, clones induced by infection and those induced by vaccine underwent marked clonal contraction.

The junction had 6 bases not matched to a gene; V was cut back by 2 bases and J by 7 bases. The CDR3 runs to 15 residues. The V gene's germline CDR1 is KGHDR and CDR2 SFDVKD. Using immunoSEQ multiplex PCR, the repertoire was profiled, and TCRdb retains in-frame clones only, with some absent. The sample lists approximately 61,000 clones, roughly 72% occurring once. About this clone itself: Its specificity is unknown.

Before any sequencing was done, the ViraFEST assay used viral peptide pools to expand antigen-specific CD4+ T cells. Cultured cells yielded isolated CD4+ T cells after around 9 days. All study participants received two doses of BNT162b2 or mRNA-1273 vaccine. Sample: CD4+ T cells from PBMCs cultured with HCoV-229E spike peptides, taken after COVID-19 vaccination. The gene calls are TRBV24-1 and TRBJ1-2; 10 nucleotides align to TRBD1. The TCR comes from a human donor who received a COVID-19 vaccine. This CDR3 is CATSDSRDRGGGYTF. CDR3 nucleotides: TGTGCCACCAGTGATTCGAGGGACAGGGGCGGTGGCTACACCTTC.